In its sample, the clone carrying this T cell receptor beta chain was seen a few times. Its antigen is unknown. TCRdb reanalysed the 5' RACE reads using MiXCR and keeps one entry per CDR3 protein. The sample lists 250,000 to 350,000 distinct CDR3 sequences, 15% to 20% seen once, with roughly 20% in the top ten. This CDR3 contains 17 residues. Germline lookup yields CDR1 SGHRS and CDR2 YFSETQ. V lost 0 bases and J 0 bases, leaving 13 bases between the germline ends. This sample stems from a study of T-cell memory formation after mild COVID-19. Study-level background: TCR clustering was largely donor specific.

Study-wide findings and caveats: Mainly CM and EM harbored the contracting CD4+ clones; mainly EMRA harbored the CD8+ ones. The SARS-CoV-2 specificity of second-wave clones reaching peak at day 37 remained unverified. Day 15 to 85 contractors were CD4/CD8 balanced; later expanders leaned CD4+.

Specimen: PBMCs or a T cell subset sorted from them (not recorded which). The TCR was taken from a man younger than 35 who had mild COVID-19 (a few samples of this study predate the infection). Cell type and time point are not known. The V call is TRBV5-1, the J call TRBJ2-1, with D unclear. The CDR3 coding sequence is TGCGCCAGCAGCTTGGCGGGTTTCTTCAGCTCCTACAATGAGCAGTTCTTC. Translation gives CASSLAGFFSSYNEQFF. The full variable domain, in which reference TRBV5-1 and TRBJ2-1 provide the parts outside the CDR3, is KAGVTQTPRYLIKTRGQQVTLSCSPISGHRSVSWYQQTPGQGLQFLFEYFSETQRNKGNFPGRFSGRQFSNSRSEMNVSTLELGDSALYLCASSLAGFFSSYNEQFFGPGTRLTVL.